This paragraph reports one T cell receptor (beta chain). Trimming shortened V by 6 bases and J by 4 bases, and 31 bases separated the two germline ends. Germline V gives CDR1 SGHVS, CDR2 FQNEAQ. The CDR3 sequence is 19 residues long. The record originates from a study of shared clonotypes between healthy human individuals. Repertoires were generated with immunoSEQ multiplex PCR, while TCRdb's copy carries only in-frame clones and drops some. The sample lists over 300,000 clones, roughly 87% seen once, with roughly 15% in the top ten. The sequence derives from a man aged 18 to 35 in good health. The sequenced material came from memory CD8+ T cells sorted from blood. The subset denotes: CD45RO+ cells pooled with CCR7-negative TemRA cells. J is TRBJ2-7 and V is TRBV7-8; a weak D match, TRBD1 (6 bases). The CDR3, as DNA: TGTGCCAGCAGATACCGATGGACAGTAGGATCAACGGAGCGGTACGAGCAGTACTTC. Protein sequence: CASRYRWTVGSTERYEQYF.